The 27 T cell receptor beta chains in this list originate from one sample, sequenced in a study of T cells in Graves' hyperthyroidism and ophthalmopathy. Regions amplified from RNA transcripts were the TCR beta CDR3 regions. Researchers ran a first-round RT-PCR on the TCR CDR3 using the HTBI primer set. TCRdb re-derived calls from the multiplex PCR reads in MiXCR, one entry per CDR3 protein. Counted here are hundreds of thousands of distinct CDR3 sequences, under 25% occurring once; the ten biggest clones make up 34%. The sequencing sample was made of blood. These receptors came from a man aged 25 to 40 with Graves' ophthalmopathy.

J is TRBJ2-1 and V is TRBV10-3, with 12 bases matching TRBD2. CDR1 is ENHRY and CDR2 is SYGVKD in the germline V gene. Trimming removed 6 bases from V and 9 bases from J; junction bases left unmatched: 0. The CDR3 runs 12 residues. The CDR3 sequence is CAIRTSGSEQFF. The CDR3, as DNA: TGTGCCATCAGGACTAGCGGGAGTGAGCAGTTCTTC.

The V and J genes are TRBV6-1 and TRBJ1-3; D gene unclear. The CDR3 has 14 residues. The V end was cut by 6 bases, the J end by 1 base, with 10 bases between. Germline values: CDR1 MNHNS, CDR2 SASEGT. The CDR3 DNA follows: TGTGCCAGCAGGACGTTGGATTCTGGAAACACCATATATTTT. Encoded protein: CASRTLDSGNTIYF.

At least ten counts were recorded for this clonotype. J is TRBJ1-1 and V is TRBV11-2; D remains ambiguous. V gave up 1 base and J gave up 5 bases, with 5 bases separating them. The V gene's germline CDR1 is SGHAT and CDR2 FQNNGV. This CDR3 has 12 amino acids. The CDR3 nucleotides are TGTGCCAGCAGCTTAGCACAGACTGAAGCTTTCTTT. It translates to CASSLAQTEAFF.

Many counts were recorded for this clonotype. V is TRBV3-1 and J is TRBJ1-2; a weak D match, TRBD1 (6 bases). Between the trimmed V and J ends, which lost 1 base and 4 bases, there was a span of 13 bases. CDR1 is LGHDT, CDR2 YNNKEL, per germline (reference sequence). This CDR3 contains 15 residues. CDR3 in amino acids: CASSQVAGVGYGYTF. DNA of the CDR3: TGTGCCAGCAGCCAAGTTGCAGGGGTGGGCTATGGCTACACCTTC.

A few counts support this clonotype. This sequence joins TRBV6-1 and TRBJ1-1, with D unclear. Per the germline V gene, CDR1 is MNHNS and CDR2 is SASEGT. V was shortened by 1 base and J by 0 bases, with 12 bases between the two germline ends. This CDR3 spans 16 amino acids. As DNA, the CDR3 is TGTGCCAGCAGTGAAGTAAGCGCCCGGGTGAACACTGAAGCTTTCTTT. Its protein is CASSEVSARVNTEAFF.

This clonotype was observed once. The chain uses TRBV27 and TRBJ1-1; TRBD1 matches at 8 bases. With 7 bases clipped from V and 5 bases from J, the junction kept 12 bases outside the gene matches. CDR1 and CDR2 (germline): MNHEY, SMNVEV (reference sequence). CDR3 length equals 15 residues. CDR3 region: CASTQGAGGRTEAFF. The CDR3 DNA reads as TGTGCCAGCACTCAGGGGGCCGGAGGAAGGACTGAAGCTTTCTTT.

There are many counts of this clonotype. This rearrangement joins TRBV4-1 to TRBJ2-7; 7 bases are shared with TRBD1. Trimming cost V 0 bases and J 4 bases; bases outside gene matches: 0. From germline, CDR1 is MGHRA and CDR2 YSYEKL. The CDR3 has 13 residues. In DNA, the CDR3 is TGCGCCAGCAGCCAAGAACAGGGGTACGAGCAGTACTTC. This gives the protein CASSQEQGYEQYF.

V is TRBV20-1 and J is TRBJ2-7; 9 nucleotides align to TRBD1. The CDR3 has 14 amino acids. The J segment lost 3 bases and the V segment lost 3 bases, leaving 6 bases of the junction unmatched. Germline CDR1 is DFQATT and CDR2 is SNEGSKA (reference sequence). In DNA form, the CDR3 reads TGCAGTGCTAGGGGACAGGGACGTCGCTACGAGCAGTACTTC. Translating it yields CSARGQGRRYEQYF.

There are a few counts of this clonotype. This chain links TRBV28 with TRBJ2-7; the D is unclear. Germline CDR1 MDHEN, CDR2 SYDVKM. Trimming cost V 5 bases and J 4 bases, with 9 bases left between them. The CDR3 is 12 residues long. CDR3 sequence reads: CASSPFRYEQYF. CDR3 DNA sequence: TGTGCCAGCAGTCCATTCCGTTACGAGCAGTACTTC. The full variable domain, with the rest looked up from reference TRBV28 and TRBJ2-7, is DVKVTQSSRYLVKRTGEKVFLECVQDMDHENMFWYRQDPGLGLRLIYFSYDVKMKEKGDIPEGYSVSREKKERFSLILESASTNQTSMYLCASSPFRYEQYFGPGTRLTVT.

The chain carries TRBV5-1 and TRBJ1-1; D is unclear. Trimming removed 1 base at V and 2 bases at J, with 9 bases between. The CDR3 is 14 residues long. Germline V gene sequence: CDR1 SGHRS, CDR2 YFSETQ. The CDR3 here is CASSLMSLNTEAFF. CDR3 DNA: TGCGCCAGCAGCTTGATGAGTTTAAACACTGAAGCTTTCTTT. The variable domain in full, with the rest retrieved from reference TRBV5-1 and TRBJ1-1, is KAGVTQTPRYLIKTRGQQVTLSCSPISGHRSVSWYQQTPGQGLQFLFEYFSETQRNKGNFPGRFSGRQFSNSRSEMNVSTLELGDSALYLCASSLMSLNTEAFFGQGTRLTVV.

This clonotype was picked up many times. J is TRBJ2-1 and V is TRBV18; TRBD1 matches 8 bases. Trimming at V came to 3 bases and at J to 5 bases, leaving 12 bases not matched to a gene. The CDR3 has 17 residues. The germline V gene has CDR1 KGHSH and CDR2 LQKENI. The chain's CDR3 is CASSPTGGTTGNNEQFF. The CDR3 region has the DNA TGTGCCAGCTCACCTACAGGGGGTACCACAGGTAACAATGAGCAGTTCTTC.

A few counts support this clonotype. The gene calls are TRBV30 and TRBJ1-1; TRBD1 might be the D (6 bases). The CDR3 contains 13 residues. Per germline, CDR1 GTSNPN and CDR2 SVGIG (reference sequence). The germline V and J ends were trimmed by 4 bases and 5 bases, with 14 bases remaining between them. DNA for the CDR3: TGTGCCTGGAACCGGGGGCGTTGGACTGAAGCTTTCTTT. The encoded protein is CAWNRGRWTEAFF. Drawing the rest from reference TRBV30 and TRBJ1-1, the complete variable domain is SQTIHQWPATLVQPVGSPLSLECTVEGTSNPNLYWYRQAAGRGLQLLFYSVGIGQISSEVPQNLSASRPQDRQFILSSKKLLLSDSGFYLCAWNRGRWTEAFFGQGTRLTVV.

This clonotype was counted ten times or more. V gene TRBV18 combines with J gene TRBJ2-4; weak D call: TRBD1 (5 bases). In germline, CDR1 is KGHSH, CDR2 LQKENI. The V end lost 5 bases, the J end lost 5 bases, and 16 bases lay between the germline ends. CDR3 size: 15 residues. The CDR3 loop reads CASSISDSPQNIQYF. The CDR3 DNA reads as TGTGCCAGCTCAATCAGTGACAGCCCTCAAAACATTCAGTACTTC.

This clonotype came up many times. This chain joins TRBV2 and TRBJ2-1; TRBD2 might be the D (6 bases). The ends were cut back, 4 bases at V and 3 bases at J, with 13 bases in the middle. The CDR3 extends over 15 amino acids. CDR1 is SNHLY and CDR2 is FYNNEI in the germline V gene. The CDR3 coding sequence is TGTGCCAGCAGTGTAGACCTAGCGCTCTACAATGAGCAGTTCTTC. Translated, it gives CASSVDLALYNEQFF.

The chain joins TRBV20-1 to TRBJ2-3, with 10 bases aligning to TRBD2. The CDR3 spans 20 residues. After removal of 3 bases from V and 4 bases from J, the junction contained 22 bases not matched to a gene. Germline CDR1 and CDR2: DFQATT and SNEGSKA (reference sequence). CDR3 bases: TGCAGTGCTAGTGGGTGGCTAGCGGGAGAGGAGGGTTTGTATGCAGATACGCAGTATTTT. It is translated as CSASGWLAGEEGLYADTQYF.

This sequence joins TRBV18 and TRBJ2-3; D call uncertain. The CDR3 length is 14 residues. The V gene's germline CDR1 is KGHSH and CDR2 LQKENI. V dropped 2 bases and J dropped 1 base, with 7 bases sitting between them. The CDR3 region is CASSPGKRTDTQYF. The CDR3 nucleotides read TGTGCCAGCTCACCAGGAAAACGCACAGATACGCAGTATTTT.

This clonotype was counted only a few times. The CDR3 region has the DNA TGTGCCAGCAGCAACGCCGAACAGGTCCCTCCCTACAATGAGCAGTTCTTC. As protein: CASSNAEQVPPYNEQFF. The rearrangement uses TRBV14 and TRBJ2-1, with D perhaps matching TRBD1 (5 bases). The V and J ends lost 5 bases and 2 bases respectively, with 19 bases between them. There are 17 residues in the CDR3. Germline V gene data show CDR1 as SGHDN and CDR2 as FVKESK.

This clonotype came up many times. Here the CDR3 reads CASTYKGSYEQYF. CDR3 coding DNA: TGTGCCAGCACCTATAAAGGGAGCTACGAGCAGTACTTC. This rearrangement joins TRBV12-3 or TRBV12-4 to TRBJ2-7; D possibly corresponds to TRBD2 (5 bases). The ends were cut back, 7 bases at V and 3 bases at J, with 13 bases in the middle. This CDR3 has 13 amino acids.

This clonotype was recorded many times. This chain links TRBV28 with TRBJ2-7, with 7 bases that match TRBD1. V trimming: 6 bases; J trimming: 3 bases; junction bases outside the gene matches: 11. The CDR3 is 15 residues long. Per germline, CDR1 MDHEN and CDR2 SYDVKM. The CDR3 nucleotides read TGTGCCAGCAGCCCGCAGACAGGGTCCTACTACGAGCAGTACTTC. It yields the protein CASSPQTGSYYEQYF.

V gene TRBV30 combines with J gene TRBJ2-2, with a weak D call TRBD2 (6 bases). V was shortened by 3 bases and J by 1 base, with 12 bases between the two germline ends. Germline V gene sequence: CDR1 GTSNPN, CDR2 SVGIG (reference sequence). The CDR3 is 15 amino acids. Here the CDR3 reads CAWRYGTLNTGELFF. The DNA for the CDR3 is TGTGCCTGGAGATACGGGACTTTGAACACCGGGGAGCTGTTTTTT.

This clonotype was detected ten times or more. The V and J genes are TRBV6-2 or TRBV6-3 and TRBJ2-5, with TRBD1 matching 7 bases. The CDR3 has 13 amino acids. J gave up 7 bases and V 5 bases, and 7 bases lay outside the gene matches. Germline loops: CDR1 MNHEY, CDR2 SVGEGT. CDR3 sequence reads: CASSPGTARTQYF. The CDR3 DNA follows: TGTGCCAGCAGTCCCGGGACAGCACGGACCCAGTACTTC.

The chain is built from TRBV5-6 and TRBJ2-3; perhaps TRBD2 as D (6 bases). CDR3 length: 14 amino acids. CDR1 is SGHDT and CDR2 is YYEEEE in the germline V gene. The ends were cut back, 4 bases at V and 2 bases at J, with 11 bases in the middle. The CDR3 protein is CASSTGEFTDTQYF. The CDR3 DNA follows: TGTGCCAGCAGCACGGGGGAGTTCACAGATACGCAGTATTTT.

The V call is TRBV2, the J call TRBJ1-2; unclear D gene. The CDR3 consists of 14 residues. The V gene's germline CDR1 is SNHLY and CDR2 FYNNEI. The germline V and J ends were trimmed by 3 bases and 4 bases, with 12 bases remaining between them. The CDR3 here is CASSDGGPGYGYTF. The CDR3 nucleotides read TGTGCCAGCAGTGATGGCGGGCCGGGCTATGGCTACACCTTC.

V gene TRBV27 combines with J gene TRBJ2-7; TRBD1 is a possible D gene (7 bases). V was cut by 9 bases and J by 3 bases, with 12 bases left in between. Germline values: CDR1 MNHEY, CDR2 SMNVEV (reference sequence). This CDR3 region has 12 residues. The CDR3: CARTGRFYEQYF. The CDR3 nucleotides are TGTGCCAGGACAGGGAGGTTCTACGAGCAGTACTTC.

This clonotype was seen a few times. This could be a read error, since a much larger clone is one nucleotide away. This chain uses TRBV6-6 with TRBJ1-5; no clear D. In germline, CDR1 is MNHNY, CDR2 SVGAGI (reference sequence). Trimming removed 0 bases from V and 9 bases from J, with 18 bases in between. CDR3 size: 16 residues. CDR3 region: CASSYSTSRSGRPQHF. The CDR3, as DNA: TGTGCCAGCAGTTACTCGACCAGCCGGTCGGGTCGGCCCCAGCATTTT.

The chain employs TRBV6-1 and TRBJ1-3; D unclear. This CDR3 comprises 15 residues. Germline lookup yields CDR1 MNHNS and CDR2 SASEGT. Deletions cut 3 bases from V and 0 bases from J, with 9 bases between. The CDR3 coding sequence is TGTGCCAGCAGTGAGGTGACGGTCTCTGGAAACACCATATATTTT. This gives the protein CASSEVTVSGNTIYF.

This clonotype was seen more than once but under ten times. The chain carries TRBV11-2 and TRBJ2-3, with D perhaps matching TRBD2 (5 bases). V lost 6 bases to trimming and J lost 5 bases, with 24 bases between them. Per the germline V gene, CDR1 is SGHAT and CDR2 is FQNNGV. The CDR3 has 17 residues. The CDR3 nucleotides are TGTGCCAGCAGTTCGCCGGAGGCACCCCCCGGAAGAGATACGCAGTATTTT. Its protein product is CASSSPEAPPGRDTQYF.